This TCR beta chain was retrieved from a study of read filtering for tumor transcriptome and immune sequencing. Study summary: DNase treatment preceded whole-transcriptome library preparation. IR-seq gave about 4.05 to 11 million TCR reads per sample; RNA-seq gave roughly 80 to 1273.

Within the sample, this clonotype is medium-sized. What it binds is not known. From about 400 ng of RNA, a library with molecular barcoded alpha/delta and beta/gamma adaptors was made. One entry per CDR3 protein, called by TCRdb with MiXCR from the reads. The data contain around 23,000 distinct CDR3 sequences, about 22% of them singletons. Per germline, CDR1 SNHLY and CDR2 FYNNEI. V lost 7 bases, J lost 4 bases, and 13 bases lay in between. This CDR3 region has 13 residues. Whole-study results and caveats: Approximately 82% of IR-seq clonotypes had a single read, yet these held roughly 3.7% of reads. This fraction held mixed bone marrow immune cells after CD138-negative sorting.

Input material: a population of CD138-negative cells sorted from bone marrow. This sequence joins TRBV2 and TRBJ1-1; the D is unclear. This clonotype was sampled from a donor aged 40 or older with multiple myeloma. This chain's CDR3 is CASNDPESTEAFF. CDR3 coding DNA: TGTGCCAGCAATGACCCAGAGAGCACTGAAGCTTTCTTT.